A single sample gave rise to the 18 T cell receptor beta chains below, sequenced in a study of prognosis after radiotherapy for stage I lung cancer. From genomic DNA, two-round multiplex PCR was used to amplify TCR beta CDR3. Round-one PCR had primers specific to each TRBV and TRBJ gene. TCRdb processed the multiplex PCR reads anew with MiXCR; each CDR3 protein has one entry. The table records approximately 25,000 distinct CDR3 sequences, about 40% of them present only once. Source: PBMCs, taken before or after stereotactic body radiation therapy (not recorded which). These receptors originate from a donor aged 50 or older with non-small cell lung cancer.

With respect to this clonotype: The germline gene is not matched at one end of the junction; a read error may be the cause. The V call is TRBV20-1, the J call TRBJ2-1, with 12 positions matching TRBD2. CDR3 length: 15 amino acids. Germline loops: CDR1 DFQATT, CDR2 SNEGSKA (reference sequence). The CDR3 reads CSASSLGTSGYEQFF. CDR3 DNA: TGCAGTGCTAGTAGTCTGGGGACTAGCGGGTATGAGCAGTTCTTT.

This clonotype occurred many times. This rearrangement joins TRBV5-1 to TRBJ1-1; D is perhaps TRBD1 (6 bases). V lost 7 bases, J lost 2 bases, and 15 bases lay in between. CDR1 is SGHRS and CDR2 is YFSETQ in the germline V gene. CDR3 length: 14 amino acids. The CDR3 is CASGQLSGNTEAFF. The DNA of the CDR3 is TGCGCCAGCGGACAGCTCTCAGGAAACACTGAAGCTTTCTTT.

This clonotype was recorded many times. V and J are TRBV20-1 and TRBJ1-5; D may be TRBD1 (6 bases). This CDR3 has 14 residues. Germline assignment: CDR1 DFQATT and CDR2 SNEGSKA (reference sequence). Trimming removed 6 bases at V and 0 bases at J, with 12 bases between. In DNA, the CDR3 is TGCAGTGCCGTCAGGGGTAATAGCAATCAGCCCCAGCATTTT. Protein sequence: CSAVRGNSNQPQHF.

This clonotype was detected only once. The chain combines TRBV7-3 with TRBJ1-2, with D unresolved. The CDR3 is made up of 16 amino acids. Looked up from germline, CDR1 is SGHTA and CDR2 is FQGTGA. V lost 2 bases to trimming and J lost 3 bases, with 16 bases between them. The CDR3 here is CASSLDGRAGDYGYTF. CDR3 coding DNA: TGTGCCAGCAGCTTAGACGGAAGGGCCGGAGACTATGGCTACACCTTC.

The sample holds many counts of this clonotype. The chain has TRBV20-1 and TRBJ2-7; 12 bases are a match to TRBD2. CDR3 length: 15 residues. CDR1 and CDR2 from the germline V gene are DFQATT and SNEGSKA (reference sequence). With 1 base clipped from V and 4 bases from J, the junction kept 5 bases outside the gene matches. CDR3 loop: CSARGLAGGPYEQYF. The CDR3 bases are TGCAGTGCTAGAGGCCTAGCGGGAGGGCCATACGAGCAGTACTTC.

This clonotype showed up many times. The chain recombines TRBV28 with TRBJ2-1; D may be TRBD2 (6 bases). The ends were cut back, 5 bases at V and 0 bases at J, with 17 bases in the middle. There are 17 residues in the CDR3. Per the germline V gene, CDR1 is MDHEN and CDR2 is SYDVKM. In DNA form, the CDR3 reads TGTGCCAGCAGTCCTTATATTTCCGGGAGCTCCTACAATGAGCAGTTCTTC. It codes for CASSPYISGSSYNEQFF.

The chain links TRBV19 to TRBJ1-1; 8 bases map to TRBD1. The germline CDR1 and CDR2 sequences are LNHDA and SQIVND (reference sequence). With V trimmed by 4 bases and J by 8 bases, 6 bases remained unmatched. This CDR3 is built from 13 residues. DNA of the CDR3: TGTGCCAGTAGTAAAAACCGGGACAGGGAAGCTTTCTTT. Protein sequence: CASSKNRDREAFF.

A word on this clonotype: The junction shows a germline mismatch at one end, possibly a read error. CDR3 region: CASSPRQGYLLNNGELFF. In DNA, the CDR3 is TGTGCCAGCAGCCCTAGACAGGGGTACCTTCTAAACAACGGGGAGCTGTTTTTT. The chain joins TRBV6-2 or TRBV6-3 to TRBJ2-2, with 8 bases that match TRBD1. The CDR3 spans 18 residues. Germline lookup yields CDR1 MNHEY and CDR2 SVGEGT.

This clonotype is deemed medium-sized. The J gene is TRBJ2-7, the V gene TRBV28; 8 nucleotides align to TRBD2. After removal of 5 bases from V and 7 bases from J, the junction contained 10 bases not matched to a gene. Germline V gene sequence: CDR1 MDHEN, CDR2 SYDVKM. CDR3 size: 14 residues. The CDR3 DNA is TGTGCCAGCAGTGCGCCCGGGAGGGCCGGGGAGCAGTACTTC. Translated, it gives CASSAPGRAGEQYF.

Comments on this clonotype: This may be a read error: a much more frequent sequence differs by one nucleotide. V gene TRBV9 combines with J gene TRBJ2-5, with 9 bases that match TRBD1. Germline assignment: CDR1 SGDLS and CDR2 YYNGEE. CDR3 length equals 15 residues. After removal of 4 bases from V and 5 bases from J, the junction contained 9 bases not matched to a gene. The CDR3 spells CASSNDRGDWETQYF. DNA of the CDR3: TGTGCCAGCAGCAACGACAGGGGGGATTGGGAGACCCAGTACTTC.

A single count supports this clonotype. Only one base separates this from a far larger clonotype, so it likely reflects a read error. This chain uses TRBV5-1 with TRBJ2-1, with 9 nucleotides matching TRBD1. The better agreement between TRBJ2-5 and the DNA end casts doubt on the J call. Germline V gene data show CDR1 as SGHRS and CDR2 as YFSETQ. The CDR3 consists of 15 residues. This CDR3 is CASSGQGVRQETQYF. The CDR3, as DNA: TGCGCCAGCTCGGGACAGGGCGTACGGCAAGAGACCCAGTACTTC.

In its sample, this clonotype was seen many times. The chain employs TRBV7-9 and TRBJ2-5; D gene unclear. CDR3 size: 15 residues. Germline V gene sequence: CDR1 SEHNR, CDR2 FQNEAQ (reference sequence). The V gene lost 1 base and the J gene lost 1 base, with 10 bases spanning the gap. The CDR3 DNA is TGTGCCAGCAGCTTAGGATTTTCCGGCCAAGAGACCCAGTACTTC. It specifies CASSLGFSGQETQYF.

On this clonotype itself: A read error may be the cause here, since a much bigger clone is one base away. V and J are TRBV2 and TRBJ2-5, with D maybe TRBD2 (6 bases). V was cut by 6 bases and J by 2 bases, with 16 bases left in between. CDR1 is SNHLY and CDR2 is FYNNEI in the germline V gene. The CDR3 has 15 residues. This CDR3 is CASSRGTSSQETQYF. The CDR3 coding sequence is TGTGCCAGCAGCCGGGGTACTAGCTCTCAAGAGACCCAGTACTTC. Filled out from reference TRBV2 and TRBJ2-5, the complete variable domain reads EPEVTQTPSHQVTQMGQEVILRCVPISNHLYFYWYRQILGQKVEFLVSFYNNEISEKSEIFDDQFSVERPDGSNFTLKIRSTKLEDSAMYFCASSRGTSSQETQYFGPGTRLLVL.

The CDR3 nucleotides are TGTGCCACCAGCATATATAGAGGGGGACAGTTGGCGGGTCCTGAAGCTTTCTTT. The encoded protein is CATSIYRGGQLAGPEAFF. The chain uses TRBV15 and TRBJ1-1, with 7 positions matching TRBD1. There are 18 residues in the CDR3. V was clipped by 4 bases and J by 6 bases; unmatched bases: 20. Germline V gives CDR1 LNHNV, CDR2 YYDKDF (reference sequence).

This clonotype was counted at least ten times. The V and J genes are TRBV13 and TRBJ2-7; 10 nucleotides align to TRBD2. Germline V CDR1 and CDR2: PRHDT, FYEKMQ (reference sequence). With 5 bases clipped from V and 2 bases from J, the junction kept 3 bases outside the gene matches. This CDR3 contains 14 residues. In nucleotides, the CDR3 is TGTGCCAGCAGCGCGGGACTAGCGCCCTACGAGCAGTACTTC. Its translation is CASSAGLAPYEQYF.

This clonotype was seen only once. The V gene is TRBV20-1, the J gene TRBJ2-2; D remains ambiguous. CDR3 size: 13 residues. CDR1 is DFQATT and CDR2 is SNEGSKA in the germline V gene (reference sequence). V dropped 1 base and J dropped 1 base, with 4 bases sitting between them. CDR3 region: CSARGQNTGELFF. CDR3 sequence (DNA): TGCAGTGCTAGAGGCCAGAACACCGGGGAGCTGTTTTTT.

Worth noting for this clonotype: Germline is not matched at one junction end, which may reflect a read error. This chain uses TRBV12-3 or TRBV12-4 with TRBJ2-7, with 8 positions matching TRBD1. The CDR3 consists of 13 residues. As DNA, the CDR3 is TGTGCCACAGGGGATTACTCTGGGACAGGCCCTGACTTC. It specifies CATGDYSGTGPDF.

Worth noting for this clonotype: This may arise from a read error, as a much more abundant clone is one base away. J is TRBJ2-1 and V is TRBV19, with D possibly being TRBD1 or TRBD2 (5 bases each). The CDR3 contains 15 residues. Germline assignment: CDR1 LNHDA and CDR2 SQIVND (reference sequence). In DNA, the CDR3 is TGTGCCAGTGGTATAGGGCGACAGCGGATAAATGAGCAGTTCTTC. The encoded protein is CASGIGRQRINEQFF.